This TCR beta chain was found in a study of T cell responses to AZD1222 COVID-19 vaccine. V gave up 7 bases and J gave up 5 bases, with 23 bases separating them. This CDR3 has 16 residues. The germline V gene encodes CDR1 SGHAT and CDR2 FQNNGV. Method: immunoSEQ multiplex PCR; TCRdb's copy keeps in-frame clones and lacks some. Found here are about 130,000 clones, approximately 92% of them singletons; the top ten hold approximately 6.8%. The chain links TRBV11-2 to TRBJ1-2; D not resolved. This specimen consisted of peripheral blood, obtained 28 days after the second AZD1222 dose. The TCR was taken from an adult who received the AZD1222 COVID-19 vaccine. The CDR3 loop is CASTSGPTPAGYGYTF. The CDR3 bases are TGTGCCAGCACTAGCGGCCCCACGCCGGCTGGTTATGGCTACACCTTC. Supplemented by reference TRBV11-2 and TRBJ1-2, the full variable domain reads EAGVAQSPRYKIIEKRQSVAFWCNPISGHATLYWYQQILGQGPKLLIQFQNNGVVDDSQLPKDRFSAERLKGVDSTLKIQPAKLEDSAVYLCASTSGPTPAGYGYTFGSGTRLTVV.